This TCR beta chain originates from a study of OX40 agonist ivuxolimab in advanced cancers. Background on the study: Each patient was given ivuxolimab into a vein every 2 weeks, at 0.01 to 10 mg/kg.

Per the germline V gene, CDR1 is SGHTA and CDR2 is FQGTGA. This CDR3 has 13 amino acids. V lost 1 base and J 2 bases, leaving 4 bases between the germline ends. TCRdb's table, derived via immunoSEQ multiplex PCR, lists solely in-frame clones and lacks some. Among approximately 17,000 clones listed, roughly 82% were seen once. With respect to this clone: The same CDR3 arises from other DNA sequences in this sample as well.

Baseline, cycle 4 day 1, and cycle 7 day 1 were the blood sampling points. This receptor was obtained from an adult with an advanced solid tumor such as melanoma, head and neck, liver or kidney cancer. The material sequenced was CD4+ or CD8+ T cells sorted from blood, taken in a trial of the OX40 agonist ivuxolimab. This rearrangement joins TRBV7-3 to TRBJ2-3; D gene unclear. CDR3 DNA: TGTGCCAGCAGCTTAATGCTCACAGATACGCAGTATTTT. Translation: CASSLMLTDTQYF.